The 2 T cell receptor beta chains in this list originate from one sample, sequenced in a study of blood T cell repertoires in COVID-19. The repertoire was sequenced with immunoSEQ multiplex PCR; TCRdb's copy has only in-frame clones and lacks some. The profile shows about 210,000 clones, approximately 91% of them singletons. Source material: peripheral blood. These receptors all stem from a woman in her forties with acute or convalescent COVID-19.

This chain uses TRBV10-1 with TRBJ2-3; D is unresolved. CDR1 is WNHNN and CDR2 is SYGVQD in the germline V gene (reference sequence). This CDR3 spans 15 amino acids. Trimming pared 2 bases from V and 0 bases from J, leaving 9 bases between. CDR3 DNA sequence: TGCGCCAGCAGTGAGACACACCAGAGCACAGATACGCAGTATTTT. This gives the protein CASSETHQSTDTQYF.

The chain carries TRBV13 and TRBJ2-7, with a tentative D call TRBD2 (5 bases). Germline V gene data show CDR1 as PRHDT and CDR2 as FYEKMQ (reference sequence). The V end was cut by 1 base, the J end by 1 base, with 5 bases between. The CDR3 consists of 13 residues. The CDR3 loop is CASSLAGSYEQYV. CDR3 coding DNA: TGTGCCAGCAGCTTAGCGGGGTCCTACGAGCAGTACGTC.